The 25 T cell receptor beta chains listed next were all sequenced from one sample in a study of T cell repertoires in cytomegalovirus infection. Each CDR3 protein gets one entry after TCRdb re-called the reads with MiXCR. The repertoire has approximately 500,000 distinct CDR3 sequences, roughly 29% of them found once; the top ten carry roughly 13%. Sequenced: PBMCs. The receptors were gathered from a human donor in good health (CMV status not recorded). Some clones in this sample may be carry-over from other donors' samples.

J is TRBJ1-1 and V is TRBV6-5; D remains unclear. The CDR3 totals 13 residues. Trimming shortened V by 2 bases and J by 5 bases, and 9 bases separated the two germline ends. The germline CDR1 and CDR2 sequences are MNHEY and SVGAGI. CDR3 bases: TGTGCCAGCAGTTACCGACACCAGACTGAAGCTTTCTTT. Protein sequence: CASSYRHQTEAFF.

The gene calls are TRBV6-1 and TRBJ2-2, with D perhaps matching TRBD1 or TRBD2 (5 bases each). The germline V and J ends were trimmed by 5 bases and 7 bases, with 20 bases remaining between them. Germline V CDR1 and CDR2: MNHNS, SASEGT. CDR3 length: 16 amino acids. The CDR3 here is CASSYSGGVYIGELFF. CDR3 DNA sequence: TGTGCCAGCAGTTATTCTGGGGGAGTTTACATCGGGGAGCTGTTTTTT.

In its sample, this clonotype was seen a few times. The V gene is TRBV12-3 or TRBV12-4, the J gene TRBJ2-1, with 9 bases aligning to TRBD2. The CDR3 covers 15 residues. V dropped 7 bases and J dropped 9; count of bases not matched to a gene: 13. The CDR3 sequence: CASKISGSSGIEQFF. The CDR3 coding sequence is TGTGCCAGCAAAATTAGCGGGAGTTCGGGCATTGAGCAGTTCTTC.

CDR3 in DNA: TGTGCCACCAGTGACCCCTTGAAGAGCGGGAGGCCCGCCGGTGAAGATACGCAGTATTTT. Its translation: CATSDPLKSGRPAGEDTQYF. The chain links TRBV24-1 to TRBJ2-3; the match to TRBD2 covers 9 bases. Germline CDR1 KGHDR, CDR2 SFDVKD. The CDR3 totals 20 residues. Germline trimming cut 4 bases from V and 5 bases from J; bases unmatched to any gene: 21.

This clonotype showed up just a few times. The chain carries TRBV7-8 and TRBJ2-2; D perhaps matches TRBD1 (5 bases). Trimming took 2 bases from V and 3 from J, leaving 10 bases between them. Per the germline V gene, CDR1 is SGHVS and CDR2 is FQNEAQ. The CDR3 is 15 amino acids. CDR3 bases: TGTGCCAGCAGCTTACTTGGGGCCGACACCGGGGAGCTGTTTTTT. Protein product: CASSLLGADTGELFF.

This chain connects TRBV19 to TRBJ1-4; D uncertain. With 6 bases removed from V and 7 bases from J, the gap between germline ends came to 12 bases. The CDR3 contains 13 residues. The germline CDR1 and CDR2 sequences are LNHDA and SQIVND (reference sequence). DNA of the CDR3: TGTGCCAGTAGAGGTGGACGGGTTGAAAAACTGTTTTTT. Amino acid sequence: CASRGGRVEKLFF.

For the CDR3, the DNA is TGCGCCAGCAGCCAAGTTTCAGGGTTCAATCAGCCCCAGCATTTT. It is translated as CASSQVSGFNQPQHF. V gene TRBV4-3 combines with J gene TRBJ1-5; TRBD1 might be the D (5 bases). Per the germline V gene, CDR1 is LGHNA and CDR2 is YSLEER. Trimming cost V 1 base and J 3 bases, with 10 bases left between them. The CDR3 spans 15 residues.

V usage is TRBV20-1 and J usage is TRBJ1-2, with 9 bases matching TRBD1. The CDR3 extends over 15 amino acids. Germline V gene sequence: CDR1 DFQATT, CDR2 SNEGSKA (reference sequence). Unmatched junction bases numbered 11, after V lost 1 base and J lost 8 bases. DNA of the CDR3: TGCAGTGCTAGAGGGGGACAGGGTGTTCTGCAGGGCTACACCTTC. Its protein is CSARGGQGVLQGYTF.

In the case of this clonotype: Given a much more abundant clone one base away, this may be a read error. This chain links TRBV7-6 with TRBJ1-1; 7 bases are a match to TRBD1. The germline gives CDR1 SGHVS, CDR2 FNYEAQ. There are 13 residues in the CDR3. Written as DNA, the CDR3 is TGTGCCAGCAGCCCGACAGGGAAGACTGAAGCTTACTTT. Amino acids: CASSPTGKTEAYF.

This clonotype was seen a few times. V usage is TRBV10-3 and J usage is TRBJ2-4; a possible D gene is TRBD1 (5 bases). Trimming shortened V by 7 bases and J by 7 bases, and 14 bases separated the two germline ends. This CDR3 has 13 residues. Germline CDR1 reads ENHRY; CDR2 reads SYGVKD. Here the CDR3 reads CAINKGNPNIQYF. The CDR3 nucleotides read TGTGCCATCAACAAGGGGAATCCTAACATTCAGTACTTC.

The table lists this clonotype with many counts. This rearrangement joins TRBV7-2 to TRBJ2-7; possibly TRBD1 for D (6 bases). Germline V gene sequence: CDR1 SGHTA, CDR2 FQGNSA. V lost 1 base to trimming and J lost 3 bases, with 13 bases between them. The CDR3 is made up of 15 amino acids. The CDR3 DNA follows: TGTGCCAGCAGCTTAGGCCCGTCAGGGGTCTACGAGCAGTACGTC. As protein: CASSLGPSGVYEQYV.

This clonotype was found many times. The rearrangement links TRBV7-2 to TRBJ1-6; D not resolved. V lost 5 bases, J lost 7 bases, and 15 bases lay in between. From germline, CDR1 is SGHTA and CDR2 FQGNSA. This CDR3 is 15 amino acids long. The CDR3: CASSKDGRRNSPLHF. CDR3 bases: TGTGCCAGCAGCAAAGATGGACGGAGAAATTCACCCCTCCACTTT.

This clonotype has only a few counts. The V call is TRBV19, the J call TRBJ1-3, with D perhaps matching TRBD1 (5 bases). The CDR3 is made up of 15 amino acids. Looked up from germline, CDR1 is LNHDA and CDR2 is SQIVND (reference sequence). The V end was cut by 6 bases, the J end by 0 bases, with 12 bases between. The CDR3 DNA follows: TGTGCCAGTAGGATTGGGGGGAACTCTGGAAACACCATATATTTT. Protein: CASRIGGNSGNTIYF.

The J gene is TRBJ2-2, the V gene TRBV12-5, with TRBD2 identical over 11 bases. CDR1 and CDR2 (germline): LGHNT, FRNRAP. CDR3 length: 16 residues. With 5 bases clipped from V and 5 bases from J, the junction kept 7 bases outside the gene matches. The CDR3 spells CASGPPSGRRTGELFF. The CDR3 DNA reads as TGTGCTAGTGGTCCGCCTAGCGGGAGGAGAACCGGGGAGCTGTTTTTT.

The sample holds many counts of this clonotype. V usage is TRBV7-9 and J usage is TRBJ1-5; D is possibly TRBD1 (6 bases). Between the trimmed V and J ends, which lost 7 bases and 4 bases, there was a span of 8 bases. The CDR3 is made up of 12 amino acids. Germline V gene data show CDR1 as SEHNR and CDR2 as FQNEAQ (reference sequence). Written as DNA, the CDR3 is TGTGCCAGCACAGGGGAAAATCAGCCCCAGCATTTT. This codes for CASTGENQPQHF.

This clonotype was seen a few times. The rearrangement joins TRBV28 to TRBJ2-7; maybe TRBD2 (6 bases). The germline V gene encodes CDR1 MDHEN and CDR2 SYDVKM. Trimming stripped 5 bases from V and 2 bases from J, with 13 bases between. This CDR3 is built from 14 residues. The CDR3 here is CASSGSSVTYEQYV. The CDR3 DNA is TGTGCCAGCAGTGGATCTAGCGTGACCTACGAGCAGTACGTC.

The chain links TRBV20-1 to TRBJ2-7; 8 bases line up with TRBD1. After removal of 0 bases from V and 13 bases from J, the junction contained 8 bases not matched to a gene. Germline-derived CDR1 and CDR2 are DFQATT and SNEGSKA (reference sequence). The CDR3 is 12 residues long. This CDR3 reads CSARDTVDRGYF. For the CDR3, the DNA is TGCAGTGCTAGAGATACCGTTGACAGGGGATACTTC.

This clonotype was recorded a few times. The rearrangement joins TRBV7-6 to TRBJ2-3; D is uncertain. CDR1 SGHVS and CDR2 FNYEAQ come from the germline V gene. Trimming removed 3 bases from V and 3 bases from J, with 16 bases in between. The length of the CDR3 is 16 residues. The CDR3 protein is CASSLSLRRKTDTQYF. CDR3 bases: TGTGCCAGCAGCTTGAGTTTGAGGAGAAAGACAGATACGCAGTATTTT.

This clonotype was seen more than once but under ten times. The rearrangement links TRBV4-1 to TRBJ2-7, with 7 bases identical to TRBD1. Per the germline V gene, CDR1 is MGHRA and CDR2 is YSYEKL. Trimming took 1 base from V and 1 from J; bases not matched to a gene: 1. The CDR3 covers 14 residues. CDR3 amino acids: CASSQVRGSYEQYF. DNA of the CDR3: TGCGCCAGCAGCCAAGTCAGGGGGTCCTACGAGCAGTACTTC.

This clonotype was observed many times. The chain carries TRBV6-2 or TRBV6-3 and TRBJ2-7; 11 bases align to TRBD2. Trimming removed 5 bases from V and 4 bases from J; junction bases left unmatched: 10. Germline values: CDR1 MNHEY, CDR2 SVGEGT. CDR3 length: 16 residues. In DNA form, the CDR3 reads TGTGCCAGCAGTCTAACCACCGGGACTAGCGGATACGAGCAGTACTTC. Protein sequence: CASSLTTGTSGYEQYF.

The rearrangement links TRBV11-2 to TRBJ2-3, with D possibly matching TRBD2 (7 bases). The CDR3 extends over 16 amino acids. The germline V and J ends were trimmed by 5 bases and 6 bases, with 21 bases remaining between them. Germline loops: CDR1 SGHAT, CDR2 FQNNGV. The DNA of the CDR3 is TGTGCCAGCAGCCAGACGGAGGGGGGGGCGCAGGATACGCAGTATTTT. Amino acids: CASSQTEGGAQDTQYF. Supplemented by reference TRBV11-2 and TRBJ2-3, the full variable domain reads EAGVAQSPRYKIIEKRQSVAFWCNPISGHATLYWYQQILGQGPKLLIQFQNNGVVDDSQLPKDRFSAERLKGVDSTLKIQPAKLEDSAVYLCASSQTEGGAQDTQYFGPGTRLTVL.

At least ten counts were recorded for this clonotype. The chain employs TRBV7-2 and TRBJ1-2, with 9 bases matching TRBD1. Looked up from germline, CDR1 is SGHTA and CDR2 is FQGNSA. The J segment lost 4 bases and the V segment lost 5 bases, leaving 5 bases of the junction unmatched. The CDR3 is 14 amino acids. CDR3 coding DNA: TGTGCCAGCAGCCCGAGGGGACAGGGCTATGGCTACACCTTC. Amino acid sequence: CASSPRGQGYGYTF.

V gene TRBV7-3 combines with J gene TRBJ2-7; D tentatively reads TRBD1 or TRBD2 (5 bases each). V was trimmed by 6 bases and J by 5 bases, leaving 14 bases between them. The CDR3 consists of 13 residues. Per the germline V gene, CDR1 is SGHTA and CDR2 is FQGTGA. The CDR3: CASSLYQGDEQYF. CDR3 coding DNA: TGTGCCAGCAGTCTATACCAGGGAGACGAGCAGTACTTC.

This clonotype was observed at least ten times. The V and J genes are TRBV7-8 and TRBJ2-3, with no clear D. The V end lost 5 bases, the J end lost 1 base, and 13 bases lay between the germline ends. This CDR3 spans 15 amino acids. Germline V lookup: CDR1 SGHVS, CDR2 FQNEAQ. The CDR3 nucleotides are TGTGCCAGCAGCCCCGACCTCCTTGGCACAGATACGCAGTATTTT. Translation gives CASSPDLLGTDTQYF.

This clonotype was found a few times. This chain connects TRBV15 to TRBJ1-4; TRBD1 agrees at 10 bases. This CDR3 has 14 amino acids. V lost 1 base to trimming and J lost 15 bases; unmatched junction nucleotides: 8. Germline values: CDR1 LNHNV, CDR2 YYDKDF (reference sequence). The CDR3 here is CATSRGGTGALLFF. The CDR3 DNA is TGTGCCACCAGCAGAGGGGGGACAGGGGCCCTGTTGTTTTTT.